This T cell receptor beta chain was retrieved from a study of CD8+ T cells in alopecia areata (dated by TCRdb to between 2017 and 2018). About the full investigation: High-throughput TCRbeta sequencing was used to examine T cell clonal expansion in alopecia areata in both the C3H/HeJ mouse model and human patients. The RNA source kit depended on sample type: the PAXgene miRNA kit for fixed scalp, the miRNeasy kit for PBMCs, and the RNeasy kit for mouse skin. immunoSEQ multiplex PCR using 35 Vbeta forward primers and 13 Jbeta reverse primers was used to amplify TCRbeta CDR3 regions. Scalp tissue and sorted CD4+ and CD8+ peripheral blood T cells from patchy and totalis/universalis alopecia areata patients and from healthy controls were covered by human TCRbeta sequencing. Clonality in the scalp was compared among normal scalp (n=4), patchy alopecia areata scalp (n=8), and alopecia totalis/universalis scalp (n=8). Results and caveats for the whole study, not just this receptor: Scalp TCR repertoire analysis is complicated because resident alphabeta T cells in normal human skin are also sequenced, whereas mouse skin is dominated by gammadelta T cells. Higher clonality and more expanded CD8+ clones were observed in lesional scalp than in normal scalp, particularly in alopecia totalis/universalis, a finding suggestive of antigenic drive. Compared with mice, TCR sequences shared between patients were less clear, possibly partly because of HLA diversity across the patient population.

As encoded in the germline V gene, CDR1 is LGHNA while CDR2 is YNFKEQ. The junction shows trimming of 5 bases on V and 2 bases on J, plus 12 bases between the germline ends. Taken from cysteine to phenylalanine, the CDR3 has 14 residues. The only DNA kept is the CDR3, 42 bases in frame from the first base. Libraries were prepared through the immunoSEQ multiplex PCR assay. To provide template for TCR sequencing, every sample had RNA extracted and reverse transcribed into cDNA. SuperScript III was used to make first-strand cDNA, primed with a 2:1 mix of oligo-dT and random hexamers. A synthetic immune receptor repertoire was used to assess amplification bias, and residual bias was removed computationally. In the original analysis: After raw reads were preprocessed to remove errors, the CDR3 was defined following IMGT conventions as running from the conserved cysteine to phenylalanine. Clonality was calculated as 1 minus Shannon entropy normalized by log2 of the number of productive unique TCRs. Whether each scalp clone was CD4 or CD8 was inferred by checking scalp TCRbeta sequences against the CD4 and CD8 repertoires from sorted blood. TCRdb stores this immuneACCESS table with in-frame sequences only. Part of the clones is absent; in the studies checked, under half of the shortfall reflects unresolved V genes, and no reason is known for the rest. Clone size and V and J calls were adopted from that table, with D and trimming inferred from the DNA. In this sample the table shows over 90,000 clones, approximately 60% of which occur a single time. The ten most abundant clones make up 8.5% to 10% of the sample.

PBMCs were isolated by density centrifugation and stained for CD3, CD4 and CD8, after which CD4+ and CD8+ T cells were sorted on a FACSAria. Unaffected controls provided scalp biopsies and blood samples. Of note for this clone: Its antigen is unknown. The record has no base qualities; no much larger clone is one base away.

Rearrangement joined TRBV4-2 to TRBJ2-5; a tentative D call is TRBD1 (6 bases match). The receptor's source is a human donor in good health. Source material: CD4+ T cells sorted from blood. The sequenced DNA: TGTGCCAGCAGCTCCACAGGACAGCAAGAGACCCAGTACTTC. Its coded protein is CASSSTGQQETQYF.